This passage covers 11 T cell receptor beta chains from one sample sequenced in a study of CD8 T cells in ankylosing spondylitis. Which antigens these TCRs recognize remains unknown. Findings and limits, study-wide: A TCR beta motif made of 7 to 9 highly homologous variants seemed typical of ankylosing spondylitis blood.

TCRdb passed the 5' RACE reads through MiXCR, listing each CDR3 protein once. The sample comprises approximately 440,000 distinct CDR3 sequences, more than 15% of which are singletons, and approximately 1% rests with the top ten. Sequencing was carried out using blood, either unsorted or a sorted T cell fraction (not recorded which). Receptors originate from a male donor with ankylosing spondylitis.

CDR3 DNA sequence: TGTGCCAGCAGCGCAGGGACAGGGAATGAAAAACTGTTTTTT. Protein: CASSAGTGNEKLFF. The V call is TRBV9, the J call TRBJ1-4; 9 bases fit TRBD1. The germline V gene has CDR1 SGDLS and CDR2 YYNGEE. This CDR3 spans 14 amino acids. With V trimmed by 3 bases and J by 5 bases, 2 bases remained unmatched.

This clonotype has just a few counts. J is TRBJ1-1 and V is TRBV30, with D uncertain. Trimming shortened V by 3 bases and J by 0 bases, and 8 bases separated the two germline ends. CDR1 and CDR2 (germline): GTSNPN, SVGIG (reference sequence). CDR3 length: 13 residues. The CDR3 sequence is CAWRGSLNTEAFF. In DNA, the CDR3 is TGTGCCTGGAGGGGCAGTTTGAACACTGAAGCTTTCTTT.

The V and J genes are TRBV6-2 or TRBV6-3 and TRBJ2-2, with 12 bases that match TRBD2. This CDR3 is built from 16 residues. The V gene end was trimmed by 0 bases and the J gene end by 6 bases; junction bases not matched to a gene: 2. The V gene's germline CDR1 is MNHEY and CDR2 SVGEGT. The CDR3 nucleotides are TGTGCCAGCAGTTACTCGAGGACTAGCGGGGCCGGGGAGCTGTTTTTT. This translates into CASSYSRTSGAGELFF.

The chain recombines TRBV5-1 with TRBJ1-6; no firm D call. In germline, CDR1 is SGHRS, CDR2 YFSETQ. The CDR3 is made up of 15 amino acids. V lost 0 bases, J lost 5 bases, and 9 bases lay in between. CDR3 protein: CASSLAVGDNSPLHF. DNA for the CDR3: TGCGCCAGCAGCTTGGCTGTCGGGGATAATTCACCCCTCCACTTT.

This clonotype came up many times. The V gene is TRBV12-3 or TRBV12-4, the J gene TRBJ1-3; TRBD1 agrees at 9 bases. The CDR3 is made up of 16 amino acids. J gave up 1 base and V 5 bases, and 6 bases lay outside the gene matches. The CDR3 loop is CASSPGQGKSGNTIYF. The CDR3, as DNA: TGTGCCAGCAGTCCTGGACAGGGGAAATCTGGAAACACCATATATTTT.

This clonotype came up many times. This chain connects TRBV7-8 to TRBJ1-2; D is unresolved. Germline V CDR1 and CDR2: SGHVS, FQNEAQ. CDR3 length: 11 amino acids. V shed 4 bases and J shed 5 bases, with 5 bases lying between them. CDR3 sequence reads: CASSSGYGYTF. Written as DNA, the CDR3 is TGTGCCAGCAGCTCAGGATATGGCTACACCTTC.

This rearrangement joins TRBV15 to TRBJ1-3; perhaps TRBD1 as D (5 bases). This CDR3 has 13 residues. Germline values: CDR1 LNHNV, CDR2 YYDKDF (reference sequence). Trimming cost V 9 bases and J 0 bases, with 9 bases left between them. For the CDR3, the DNA is TGTGCCACTTCGGACAACTCTGGAAACACCATATATTTT. Translated, it gives CATSDNSGNTIYF.

This clonotype was recorded a few times. The V and J genes are TRBV20-1 and TRBJ2-7, with D perhaps given as TRBD1 or TRBD2 (5 bases each). Trimming pared 4 bases from V and 2 bases from J, leaving 12 bases between. The CDR3 contains 13 residues. Germline CDR1 and CDR2: DFQATT and SNEGSKA (reference sequence). This CDR3 reads CSATEGLAYEQYF. CDR3 coding DNA: TGCAGTGCTACCGAGGGGCTAGCCTACGAGCAGTACTTC.

On this clonotype itself: One end of the junction does not line up with germline, which may come from a read error. The rearrangement uses TRBV10-3 and TRBJ1-2; D unresolved. CDR1 and CDR2 (germline): ENHRY, SYGVKD. CDR3 length: 15 residues. The CDR3, as DNA: TGTGCCATCAGTGAGTCGCCAGACGGGTACTATGGCTTCACCTTC. Protein: CAISESPDGYYGFTF.

The V call is TRBV23-1, the J call TRBJ2-1; D not certain. TRBV23-1 is an ORF; its function is uncertain. The CDR3 is 14 residues long. Trimming took 0 bases from V and 4 from J, leaving 7 bases between them. This CDR3 is CASSQSVNYNEQFF. CDR3 nucleotides: TGCGCCAGCAGTCAATCGGTCAATTACAATGAGCAGTTCTTC.

The CDR3, as DNA: TGCGCCAGCACCGCCGTGGGGGGGAATGAAAAACTGTTTTTT. Protein product: CASTAVGGNEKLFF. The V gene is TRBV5-1, the J gene TRBJ1-4; D may be TRBD1 (5 bases). The V end lost 6 bases, the J end lost 5 bases, and 14 bases lay between the germline ends. The germline V gene has CDR1 SGHRS and CDR2 YFSETQ. This CDR3 region has 14 residues.